This entry describes one T cell receptor beta chain. The data belong to a study of tumor-infiltrating lymphocytes in primary liver carcinoma. The V gene lost 6 bases and the J gene lost 1 base, with 13 bases spanning the gap. The CDR3 loop spans 14 amino acids. Per germline, CDR1 MNHEY and CDR2 SVGEGT. Total RNA (approximately 450 ng) served as template for TCR beta cDNA synthesis primed by a constant-region primer. A slightly modified ARM-PCR protocol with three nested multiplex PCR rounds produced these TCR beta libraries. Forward primers for TRBV1-TRBV30 and a C-beta reverse primer served the first two PCR rounds, at 10 cycles each. One entry per CDR3 protein, called by TCRdb with MiXCR from the multiplex PCR reads. The data hold just over 300,000 distinct CDR3 sequences, with approximately 54% observed a single time. RNA was extracted from whole blood without cell sorting, alongside germline DNA. Preoperatively, roughly 4.1 milliliters of peripheral blood were collected.

The sample taken for sequencing was peripheral blood. The chain employs TRBV6-2 or TRBV6-3 and TRBJ2-7; possible D gene TRBD1, 6 bases. This receptor was obtained from a woman aged 25-40 years with primary liver carcinoma and hepatitis B virus infection. CDR3 DNA sequence: TGTGCCAGCAGCTTCAGGACAGCTTCCTACGAGCAGTACTTC. Its protein is CASSFRTASYEQYF.